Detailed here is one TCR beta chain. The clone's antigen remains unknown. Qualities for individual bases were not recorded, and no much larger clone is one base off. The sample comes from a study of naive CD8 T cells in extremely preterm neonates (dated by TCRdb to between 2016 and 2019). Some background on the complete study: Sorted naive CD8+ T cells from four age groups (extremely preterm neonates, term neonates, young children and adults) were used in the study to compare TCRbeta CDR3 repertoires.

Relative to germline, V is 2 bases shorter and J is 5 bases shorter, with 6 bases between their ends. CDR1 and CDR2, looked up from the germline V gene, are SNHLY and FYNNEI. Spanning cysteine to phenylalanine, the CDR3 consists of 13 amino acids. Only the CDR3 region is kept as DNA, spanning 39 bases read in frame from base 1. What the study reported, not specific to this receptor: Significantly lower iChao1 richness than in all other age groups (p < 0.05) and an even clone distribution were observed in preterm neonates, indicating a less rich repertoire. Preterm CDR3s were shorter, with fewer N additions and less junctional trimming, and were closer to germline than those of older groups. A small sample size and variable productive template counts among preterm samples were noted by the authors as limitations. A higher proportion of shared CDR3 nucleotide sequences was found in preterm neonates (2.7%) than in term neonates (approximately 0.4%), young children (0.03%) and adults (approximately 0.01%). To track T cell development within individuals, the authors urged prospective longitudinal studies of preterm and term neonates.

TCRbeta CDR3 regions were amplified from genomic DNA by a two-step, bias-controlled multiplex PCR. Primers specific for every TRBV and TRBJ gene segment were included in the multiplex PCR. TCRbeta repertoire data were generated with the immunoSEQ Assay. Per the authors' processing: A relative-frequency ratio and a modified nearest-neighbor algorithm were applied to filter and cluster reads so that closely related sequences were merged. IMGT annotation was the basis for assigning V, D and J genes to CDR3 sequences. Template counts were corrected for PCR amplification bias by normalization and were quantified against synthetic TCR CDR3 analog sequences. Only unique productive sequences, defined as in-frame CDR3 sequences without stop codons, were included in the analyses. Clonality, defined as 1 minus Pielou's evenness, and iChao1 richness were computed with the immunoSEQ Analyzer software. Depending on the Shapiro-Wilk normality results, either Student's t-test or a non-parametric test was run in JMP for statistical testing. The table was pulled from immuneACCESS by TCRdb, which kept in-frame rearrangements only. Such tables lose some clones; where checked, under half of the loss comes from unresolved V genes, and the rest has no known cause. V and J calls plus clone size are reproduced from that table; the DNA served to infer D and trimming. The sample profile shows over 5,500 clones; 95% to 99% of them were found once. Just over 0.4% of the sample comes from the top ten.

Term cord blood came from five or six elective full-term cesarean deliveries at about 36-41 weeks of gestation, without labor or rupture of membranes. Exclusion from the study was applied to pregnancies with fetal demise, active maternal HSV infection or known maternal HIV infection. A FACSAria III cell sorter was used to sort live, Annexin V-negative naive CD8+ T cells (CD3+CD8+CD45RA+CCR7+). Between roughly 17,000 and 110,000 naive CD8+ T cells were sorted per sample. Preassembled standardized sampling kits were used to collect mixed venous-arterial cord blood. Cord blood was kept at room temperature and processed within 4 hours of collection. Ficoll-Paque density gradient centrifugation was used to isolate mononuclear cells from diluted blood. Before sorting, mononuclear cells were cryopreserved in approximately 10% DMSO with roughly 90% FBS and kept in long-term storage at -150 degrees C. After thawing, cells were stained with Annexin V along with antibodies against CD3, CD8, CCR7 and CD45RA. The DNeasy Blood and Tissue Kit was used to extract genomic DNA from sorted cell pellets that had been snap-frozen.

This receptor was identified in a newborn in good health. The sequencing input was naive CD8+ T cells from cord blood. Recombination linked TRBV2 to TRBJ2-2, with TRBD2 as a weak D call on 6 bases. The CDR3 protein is CASSESGTGELFF. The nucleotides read TGTGCCAGCAGTGAAAGCGGGACCGGGGAGCTGTTTTTT.